One sample yielded the 2 T cell receptor beta chains listed below, sequenced in a study of blood T cell repertoires in COVID-19. Clones were sequenced by immunoSEQ multiplex PCR, and TCRdb holds only the in-frame ones, with some missing. The table lists some 220,000 clones, about four fifths of them singletons. The sequenced sample was peripheral blood. These receptors all come from a woman aged 60-75 years with acute or convalescent COVID-19.

This clone was counted between two and nine times. This chain uses TRBV4-2 with TRBJ2-1; D possibly corresponds to TRBD2 (6 bases). Per germline, CDR1 LGHNA and CDR2 YNFKEQ. The V end was cut by 3 bases, the J end by 4 bases, with 16 bases between. CDR3 length: 16 amino acids. CDR3 DNA sequence: TGTGCCAGCAGCCAGGGAAACGTTGGGACTTACAATGAGCAGTTCTTC. Its protein product is CASSQGNVGTYNEQFF.

This clone turned up a few times. The rearrangement links TRBV4-3 to TRBJ2-1; 9 bases are shared with TRBD1. Looked up from germline, CDR1 is LGHNA and CDR2 is YSLEER. This CDR3 comprises 16 residues. Trimming at V came to 1 base and at J to 9 bases, leaving 10 bases not matched to a gene. The CDR3 spells CASSQGGRQGDGEQFF. The CDR3 nucleotides read TGCGCCAGCAGCCAAGGAGGAAGACAGGGGGACGGTGAGCAGTTCTTC.